A single sample gave rise to the 16 T cell receptor beta chains below, sequenced in a study of chemoradiotherapy in HPV16-positive cancers. The data were produced by immunoSEQ multiplex PCR, yet TCRdb's version contains in-frame clones alone and is incomplete. The sample lists approximately 9,300 clones; around 70% were seen once. The sample was collected from a patient who underwent chemoradiotherapy. These receptors were collected from a human donor with HPV-associated anogenital cancer.

This sequence joins TRBV11-2 and TRBJ1-1; no clear D. Germline lookup yields CDR1 SGHAT and CDR2 FQNNGV. The V gene lost 5 bases and the J gene lost 0 bases, with 10 bases spanning the gap. The CDR3 is 14 amino acids. The CDR3 protein is CASSRVLMNTEAFF. The CDR3 DNA is TGTGCCAGCAGCCGCGTCTTAATGAACACTGAAGCTTTCTTT.

A few counts support this clone. The chain is built from TRBV28 and TRBJ2-7; maybe TRBD1 (6 bases). Trimming took 1 base from V and 7 from J, leaving 14 bases between them. Germline lookup yields CDR1 MDHEN and CDR2 SYDVKM. The CDR3 totals 14 residues. The CDR3, as DNA: TGTGCCAGCAGTTTATACCAGGACAGTAAGGAGCAGTACTTC. Translated, it gives CASSLYQDSKEQYF.

V gene TRBV5-6 combines with J gene TRBJ2-3, with D hard to call. Trimming shortened V by 5 bases and J by 4 bases, and 14 bases separated the two germline ends. Germline V CDR1 and CDR2: SGHDT, YYEEEE. This CDR3 region has 14 residues. CDR3 protein: CASRTKPFSDTQYF. DNA for the CDR3: TGTGCCAGCAGGACCAAACCATTCTCAGATACGCAGTATTTT.

The rearrangement uses TRBV5-4 and TRBJ1-1; 7 nucleotides line up with TRBD1. The length of the CDR3 is 13 residues. V gave up 4 bases and J gave up 5 bases; unmatched junction bases: 5. The germline V gene encodes CDR1 SGHNT and CDR2 YYREEE (reference sequence). The CDR3 coding sequence is TGTGCCAGCAGCCACAGGGGAGGGACTGAAGCTTTCTTT. Protein: CASSHRGGTEAFF. The full variable domain, its missing parts supplied by reference TRBV5-4 and TRBJ1-1, is ETGVTQSPTHLIKTRGQQVTLRCSSQSGHNTVSWYQQALGQGPQFIFQYYREEENGRGNFPPRFSGLQFPNYSSELNVNALELDDSALYLCASSHRGGTEAFFGQGTRLTVV.

The chain carries TRBV5-4 and TRBJ2-3; no clear D gene. Germline-derived CDR1 and CDR2 are SGHNT and YYREEE (reference sequence). The CDR3 is made up of 15 amino acids. V was shortened by 3 bases and J by 2 bases, with 13 bases between the two germline ends. The CDR3 DNA reads TGTGCCAGCAGCTCGCGCGACACTCTCACAGATACGCAGTATTTT. It specifies CASSSRDTLTDTQYF. The full variable domain, in which reference TRBV5-4 and TRBJ2-3 provide the parts outside the CDR3, is ETGVTQSPTHLIKTRGQQVTLRCSSQSGHNTVSWYQQALGQGPQFIFQYYREEENGRGNFPPRFSGLQFPNYSSELNVNALELDDSALYLCASSSRDTLTDTQYFGPGTRLTVL.

This clone has more than one count but fewer than ten. The CDR3, as DNA: TGTGCCAGCAGTGAGGGAGGCGGGGAGCTGTTTTTT. Protein sequence: CASSEGGGELFF. The J gene is TRBJ2-2, the V gene TRBV2; possible D gene TRBD2, 6 bases. The CDR3 runs to 12 residues. The V end lost 3 bases, the J end lost 7 bases, and 6 bases lay between the germline ends. Looked up from germline, CDR1 is SNHLY and CDR2 is FYNNEI. The variable domain in full, completed from reference TRBV2 and TRBJ2-2, reads EPEVTQTPSHQVTQMGQEVILRCVPISNHLYFYWYRQILGQKVEFLVSFYNNEISEKSEIFDDQFSVERPDGSNFTLKIRSTKLEDSAMYFCASSEGGGELFFGEGSRLTVL.

This chain links TRBV7-2 with TRBJ1-6, with D hard to call. Trimming stripped 1 base from V and 7 bases from J, with 8 bases between. Germline-derived CDR1 and CDR2 are SGHTA and FQGNSA. The CDR3 spans 14 residues. Written as DNA, the CDR3 is TGTGCCAGCAGCTTAGATACATCCAATTCACCCCTCCACTTT. It yields the protein CASSLDTSNSPLHF.

The gene calls are TRBV4-1 and TRBJ2-1, with 7 bases aligning to TRBD1. Losses at the gene ends were 4 bases for V and 7 bases for J; bases not matched to a gene: 7. Germline-derived CDR1 and CDR2 are MGHRA and YSYEKL. The CDR3 length is 14 residues. The CDR3 region is CASSRPTGLNEQFF. The CDR3 coding sequence is TGCGCCAGCAGCCGACCGACAGGGCTTAATGAGCAGTTCTTC.

Only a few counts were recorded for this clone. The V gene is TRBV7-3, the J gene TRBJ2-2; D not certain. The CDR3 covers 13 residues. V dropped 5 bases and J dropped 4 bases, with 8 bases sitting between them. The germline V gene encodes CDR1 SGHTA and CDR2 FQGTGA. The CDR3 sequence: CASSPLSTGELFF. CDR3 bases: TGTGCCAGCAGCCCACTGTCCACCGGGGAGCTGTTTTTT. The entire variable domain, with the rest obtained from reference TRBV7-3 and TRBJ2-2, is as follows: GAGVSQTPSNKVTEKGKYVELRCDPISGHTALYWYRQSLGQGPEFLIYFQGTGAADDSGLPNDRFFAVRPEGSVSTLKIQRTERGDSAVYLCASSPLSTGELFFGEGSRLTVL.

The gene calls are TRBV28 and TRBJ2-7; D might be TRBD1 (6 bases). The germline gives CDR1 MDHEN, CDR2 SYDVKM. This CDR3 spans 13 amino acids. V was clipped by 5 bases and J by 7 bases, with 15 bases between them. CDR3 nucleotide sequence: TGTGCCAGCAGTCCAGGACAGCCTGGGGAGCAGTACTTC. Translating it yields CASSPGQPGEQYF. The complete variable domain, with remaining parts taken from reference TRBV28 and TRBJ2-7, reads DVKVTQSSRYLVKRTGEKVFLECVQDMDHENMFWYRQDPGLGLRLIYFSYDVKMKEKGDIPEGYSVSREKKERFSLILESASTNQTSMYLCASSPGQPGEQYFGPGTRLTVT.

Only one count was recorded for this clone. The chain uses TRBV1 and TRBJ2-7; the tabulated D call, TRBD2, remains unverified against the DNA. TRBV1 is annotated as a pseudogene. The CDR3 contains 13 residues. The CDR3 DNA reads TGCACCAGCAACTCTCTACTAGTTCGCGAGCAGTACTTC. Translation gives CTSNSLLVREQYF.

The chain links TRBV9 to TRBJ2-1; 8 nucleotides agree with TRBD2. In germline, CDR1 is SGDLS, CDR2 YYNGEE. The CDR3 is 13 residues long. V gave up 4 bases and J gave up 7 bases; unmatched junction bases: 4. For the CDR3, the DNA is TGTGCCAGCAGCCCAACGGGGGGGAATGAGCAGTTCTTC. This encodes CASSPTGGNEQFF.

J is TRBJ1-4 and V is TRBV2, with 7 bases identical to TRBD1. Trimming at V came to 7 bases and at J to 6 bases, leaving 11 bases not matched to a gene. The CDR3 runs to 15 residues. CDR1 and CDR2 (germline): SNHLY, FYNNEI. CDR3 in DNA: TGTGCCAGCAACCCCCGGGGACAGACGCATGAAAAACTGTTTTTT. It codes for CASNPRGQTHEKLFF.

The V call is TRBV5-1, the J call TRBJ1-5; the match to TRBD1 covers 8 bases. Germline V gives CDR1 SGHRS, CDR2 YFSETQ. CDR3 length equals 14 residues. V shed 4 bases and J 2 bases; nucleotides not matched to a gene: 2. This chain's CDR3 is CASSPGQGNQPQHF. The CDR3 bases are TGCGCCAGCAGCCCGGGACAGGGCAATCAGCCCCAGCATTTT.

The chain recombines TRBV4-1 with TRBJ1-1, with D unclear. The germline gives CDR1 MGHRA, CDR2 YSYEKL. CDR3 length: 15 residues. V lost 3 bases, J lost 1 base, and 12 bases lay in between. The CDR3 here is CASSHLGRTNTEAFF. The CDR3 DNA is TGCGCCAGCAGCCACCTCGGGAGGACGAACACTGAAGCTTTCTTT.

The rearrangement joins TRBV9 to TRBJ2-7; 11 bases line up with TRBD1. CDR1 and CDR2 from the germline V gene are SGDLS and YYNGEE. The CDR3 is 16 residues long. J lost 5 bases, V lost 4 bases, and 11 bases had no gene match. The chain's CDR3 is CASSYTGTGGAHEQYF. The CDR3 nucleotides read TGTGCCAGCAGCTACACCGGGACAGGGGGGGCCCACGAGCAGTACTTC.